This T cell receptor beta chain is from a study of cytotoxic CD8 clonotypes in ibrutinib-treated CLL. The CDR3 contains 13 residues. Germline V gene lookup returns CDR1 SEHNR and CDR2 FQNEAQ (reference sequence). The V end lost 3 bases, the J end lost 4 bases, and 8 bases lay between the germline ends. Remarks on this clone: What it recognizes is unknown.

A 1 in 200,000 to 1 in 1 million T cell depth was the sequencing target. This table comes from immunoSEQ multiplex PCR, and its TCRdb copy is limited to in-frame clones, with some not included. The sample holds over 65,000 clones, more than 60% seen once. General study results and limits: Clonality went higher at ibrutinib response and then dropped back toward baseline at progression. Baseline clonality, higher than in age-matched healthy donors, tracked circulating CD8+ T-cell counts.

The chain recombines TRBV7-9 with TRBJ2-3; perhaps TRBD1 as D (6 bases). Here the sequenced sample was PBMCs, taken after 12 months of ibrutinib treatment. The TCR sequence derives from a human donor with chronic lymphocytic leukemia. CDR3 loop: CASSFRGADTQYF. The CDR3 nucleotides are TGTGCCAGCAGCTTCAGGGGAGCAGATACGCAGTATTTT.